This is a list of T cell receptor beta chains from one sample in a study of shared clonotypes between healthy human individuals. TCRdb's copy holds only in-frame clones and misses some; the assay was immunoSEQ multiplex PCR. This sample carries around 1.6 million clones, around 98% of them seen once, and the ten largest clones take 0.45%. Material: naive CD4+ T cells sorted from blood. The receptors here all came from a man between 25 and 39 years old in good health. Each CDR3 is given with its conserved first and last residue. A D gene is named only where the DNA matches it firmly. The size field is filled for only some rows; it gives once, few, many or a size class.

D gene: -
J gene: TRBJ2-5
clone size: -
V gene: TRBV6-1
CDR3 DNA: TGTGCCAGCAGTGAGTCGGTCGGGAGCTTGGAGACCCAGTACTTC
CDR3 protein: CASSESVGSLETQYF

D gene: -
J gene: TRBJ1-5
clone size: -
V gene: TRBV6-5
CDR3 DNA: TGTGCCAGCAGTTCGAGGGGTCAGCCCCAGCATTTT
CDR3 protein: CASSSRGQPQHF

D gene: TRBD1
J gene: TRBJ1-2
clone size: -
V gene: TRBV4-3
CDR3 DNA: TGCGCCAGCAGCCAAGATCAGCACAGGGGGAGAGGCTACACCTTC
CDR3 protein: CASSQDQHRGRGYTF

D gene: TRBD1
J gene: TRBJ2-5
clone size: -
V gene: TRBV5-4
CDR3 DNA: TGTGCCAGCGCGGACAGGGGAGGGGAGGAGACCCAGTACTTC
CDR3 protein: CASADRGGEETQYF

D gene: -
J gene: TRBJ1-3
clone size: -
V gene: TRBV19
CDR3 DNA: TGTGCCAGTACGACAGTGATCTCTGGAAACACCATATATTTT
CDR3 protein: CASTTVISGNTIYF

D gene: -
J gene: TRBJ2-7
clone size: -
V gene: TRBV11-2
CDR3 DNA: TGTGCCAGCAGCCCAAGCTCCTACGAGCAGTACTTC
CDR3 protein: CASSPSSYEQYF

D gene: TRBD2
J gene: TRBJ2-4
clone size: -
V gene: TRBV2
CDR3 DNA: TGTGCCAGCAGTGACCGAGGACTAGCGGGACTCGCCAAAAACATTCAGTACTTC
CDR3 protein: CASSDRGLAGLAKNIQYF

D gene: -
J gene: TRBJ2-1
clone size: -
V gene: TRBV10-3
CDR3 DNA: TGTGCCATCAGTGAGGACCTCTCCTACAATGAGCAGTTCTTC
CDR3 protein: CAISEDLSYNEQFF

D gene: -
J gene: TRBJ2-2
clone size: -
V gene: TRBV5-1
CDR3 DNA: TGCGCCAGCAGCATTAGCTGGACCGGGGAGCTGTTTTTT
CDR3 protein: CASSISWTGELFF

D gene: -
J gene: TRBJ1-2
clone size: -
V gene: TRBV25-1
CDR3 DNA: TGTGCCAGCAGTTCCCAGACAGGTACAAACTATGGCTACACCTTC
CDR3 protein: CASSSQTGTNYGYTF

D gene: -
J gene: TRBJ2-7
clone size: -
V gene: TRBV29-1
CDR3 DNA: TGCAGCGTTGTCAGGGCAAACTCCTACGAGCAGTACTTC
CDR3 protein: CSVVRANSYEQYF

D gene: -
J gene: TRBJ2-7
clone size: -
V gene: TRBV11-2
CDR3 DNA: TGTGCCAGCAGCCCTGCCCTACAGCGCTACCTCTCCTACGAGCAGTACTTC
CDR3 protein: CASSPALQRYLSYEQYF

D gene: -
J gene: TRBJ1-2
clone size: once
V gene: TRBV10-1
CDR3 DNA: TGCGCCAGCAGTGAGGAGCGCGGCTATGGCTACACCTTC
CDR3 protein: CASSEERGYGYTF

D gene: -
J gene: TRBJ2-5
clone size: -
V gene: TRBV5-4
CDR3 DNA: TGTGCCAGCAGCTTGGCCGTGGGGCAAGAGACCCAGTACTTC
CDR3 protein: CASSLAVGQETQYF

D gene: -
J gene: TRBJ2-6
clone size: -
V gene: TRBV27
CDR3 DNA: TGTGCCAGCATTTCCTTCGGTTCTGGGGCCAACGTCCTGACTTTC
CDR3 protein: CASISFGSGANVLTF

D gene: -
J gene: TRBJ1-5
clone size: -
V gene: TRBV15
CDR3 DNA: TGTGCCACCAGCAGTAACCGGGAGCATAGGCAGCCCCAGCATTTT
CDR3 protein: CATSSNREHRQPQHF

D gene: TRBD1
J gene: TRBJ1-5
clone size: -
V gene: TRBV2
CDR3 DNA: TGTGCCAGCAGTAGGACAGGGGATCAGCCCCAGCATTTT
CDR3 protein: CASSRTGDQPQHF

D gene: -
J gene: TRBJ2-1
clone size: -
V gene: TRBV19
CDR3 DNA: TGTGCCAGAGTAAACGGGGTCCCGGGGAATGAGCAGTTCTTC
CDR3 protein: CARVNGVPGNEQFF

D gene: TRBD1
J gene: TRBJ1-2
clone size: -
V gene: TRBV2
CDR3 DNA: TGTGCCAGCAGACAGGGGGCGGGCTATGGCTACACCTTC
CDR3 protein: CASRQGAGYGYTF

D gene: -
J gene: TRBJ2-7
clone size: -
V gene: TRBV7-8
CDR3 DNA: TGTGCCAGCAGCCGTAGCGACAGTCCCCTCTACGAGCAGTACTTC
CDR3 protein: CASSRSDSPLYEQYF

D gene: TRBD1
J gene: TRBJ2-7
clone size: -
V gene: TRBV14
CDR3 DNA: TGTGCCAGCAGCCGACAGGGGTTAAACTACGAGCAGTACTTC
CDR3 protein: CASSRQGLNYEQYF

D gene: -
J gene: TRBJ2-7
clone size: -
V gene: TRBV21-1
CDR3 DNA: TGTGCCAGCAGCAAAAGTTCAGGATCTATTTCCTACGAGCAGTACTTC
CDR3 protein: CASSKSSGSISYEQYF

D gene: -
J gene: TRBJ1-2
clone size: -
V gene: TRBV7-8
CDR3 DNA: TGTGCCAGCAGCTTTACAGAGGAGGGCTACACCTTC
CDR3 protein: CASSFTEEGYTF

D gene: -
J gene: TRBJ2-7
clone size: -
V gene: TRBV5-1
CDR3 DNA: TGCGCCAGCAGCCACAGGGGAGGGGCCCACGAGCAGTACTTC
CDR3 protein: CASSHRGGAHEQYF

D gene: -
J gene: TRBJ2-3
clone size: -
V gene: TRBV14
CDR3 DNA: TGTGCCAGCAGCCAAGTGGGCAGTAGCACAGATACGCAGTATTTT
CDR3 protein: CASSQVGSSTDTQYF

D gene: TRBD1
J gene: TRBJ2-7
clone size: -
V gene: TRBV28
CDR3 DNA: TGTGCCAGCAGTGGGACAGTGCCTTCCGAGCAGTACTTC
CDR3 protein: CASSGTVPSEQYF

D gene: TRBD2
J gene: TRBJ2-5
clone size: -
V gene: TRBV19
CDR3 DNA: TGTGCCAGTAGTACCACTAGCGGTCCCGGTGGGGAGACCCAGTACTTC
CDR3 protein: CASSTTSGPGGETQYF

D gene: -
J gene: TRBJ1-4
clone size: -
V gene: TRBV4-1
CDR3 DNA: TGCGCCAGCAGCCCCTTGCACAGGAATCCCGCAACTAATGAAAAACTGTTTTTT
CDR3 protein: CASSPLHRNPATNEKLFF

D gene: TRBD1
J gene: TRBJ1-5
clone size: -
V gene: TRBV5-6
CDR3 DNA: TGTGCCAGCAGCCGAGGACAGGCCGATCAGCCCCAGCATTTT
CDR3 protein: CASSRGQADQPQHF

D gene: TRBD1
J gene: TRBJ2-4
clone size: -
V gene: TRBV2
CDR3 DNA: TGTGCCAGCAGTGACTCTAGGGGGCACAGCATTCAGTACTTC
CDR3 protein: CASSDSRGHSIQYF

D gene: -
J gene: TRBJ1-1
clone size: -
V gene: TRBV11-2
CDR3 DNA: TGTGCCAGCAGCTTAGGGGTCTTGGGGGCAAACACTGAAGCTTTCTTT
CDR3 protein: CASSLGVLGANTEAFF

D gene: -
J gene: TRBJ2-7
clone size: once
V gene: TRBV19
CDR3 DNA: TGTGCCAGTAGTGGCGAGGGGAGATACGAGCAGTACTTC
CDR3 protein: CASSGEGRYEQYF

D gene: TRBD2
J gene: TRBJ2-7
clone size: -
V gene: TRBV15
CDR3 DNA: TGTGCCACCAGCAGAGGGGGAGGGTACTACGAGCAGTACTTC
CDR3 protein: CATSRGGGYYEQYF

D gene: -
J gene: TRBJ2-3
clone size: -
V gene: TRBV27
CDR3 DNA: TGTGCCAGCAGTTTATTGGGATCCGATACGCAGTATTTT
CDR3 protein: CASSLLGSDTQYF

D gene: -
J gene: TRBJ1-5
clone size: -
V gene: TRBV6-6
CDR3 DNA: TGTGCCAGCAGTTACGAGGGGGGAGGTAGCAATCAGCCCCAGCATTTT
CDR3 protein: CASSYEGGGSNQPQHF

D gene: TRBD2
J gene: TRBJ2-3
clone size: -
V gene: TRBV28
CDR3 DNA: TGTGCCAGCAGTTTGGGAGGGACAGATACGCAGTATTTT
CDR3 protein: CASSLGGTDTQYF

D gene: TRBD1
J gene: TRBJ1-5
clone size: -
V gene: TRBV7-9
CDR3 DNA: TGTGCCAGCAGTGACAGGGAATATGAGCCCCAGCATTTT
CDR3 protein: CASSDREYEPQHF